The next 20 T cell receptor beta chains were all read from a single sample in a study of CD8+ T cells in alopecia areata. RNA extraction and reverse transcription yielded cDNA as sequencing template. The repertoire was sequenced with immunoSEQ multiplex PCR; TCRdb's copy has only in-frame clones and lacks some. The sample lists roughly 150,000 clones; around 55% were seen once. The material sequenced was CD4+ T cells sorted from blood. All receptors derive from a human donor in good health.

Only a few counts were recorded for this clone. The rearrangement links TRBV29-1 to TRBJ1-1, with D perhaps matching TRBD1 (6 bases). The CDR3 covers 15 residues. Between the trimmed V and J ends, which lost 6 bases and 1 base, there was a span of 18 bases. Germline CDR1 SQVTM, CDR2 ANQGSEA. The CDR3 is CSVPQLWGRNTEAFF. Written as DNA, the CDR3 is TGCAGCGTCCCCCAGTTATGGGGGCGGAACACTGAAGCTTTCTTT.

The genes are TRBV7-2 and TRBJ2-7; 10 bases are shared with TRBD2. Per the germline V gene, CDR1 is SGHTA and CDR2 is FQGNSA. This CDR3 region has 14 residues. Trimming at V came to 4 bases and at J to 8 bases, leaving 8 bases not matched to a gene. The CDR3 coding sequence is TGTGCCAGCAGCTCCACTAGCGGGGTAACGAAGCAGTACTTC. It codes for CASSSTSGVTKQYF.

The chain employs TRBV27 and TRBJ2-1; TRBD2 matches at 8 bases. V trimming: 5 bases; J trimming: 6 bases; junction bases outside the gene matches: 12. Per germline, CDR1 MNHEY and CDR2 SMNVEV (reference sequence). CDR3 length: 16 amino acids. The chain's CDR3 is CASSPRLAQQPNEQFF. CDR3 sequence (DNA): TGTGCCAGCAGTCCCCGACTAGCGCAACAACCCAATGAGCAGTTCTTC.

This clone was counted a few times. The chain is built from TRBV29-1 and TRBJ2-3; D is perhaps TRBD2 (5 bases). The CDR3 loop spans 13 amino acids. Germline values: CDR1 SQVTM, CDR2 ANQGSEA. Trimming left V 4 bases short and J 2 bases short, with 10 bases between. The CDR3 reads CSVGQRITDTQYF. CDR3 sequence (DNA): TGCAGCGTTGGTCAGCGGATCACAGATACGCAGTATTTT.

This chain uses TRBV5-1 with TRBJ2-3; the match to TRBD2 covers 13 bases. V was pared by 4 bases and J by 11 bases, with 10 bases of the junction left unmatched. The CDR3 covers 15 residues. Germline V gives CDR1 SGHRS, CDR2 YFSETQ. CDR3: CASSPTSGRAVGQYF. For the CDR3, the DNA is TGCGCCAGCAGCCCTACTAGCGGGAGGGCCGTGGGGCAGTATTTT.

This rearrangement joins TRBV29-1 to TRBJ2-7; TRBD1 aligns across 7 bases. Trimming took 5 bases from V and 3 from J; bases not matched to a gene: 4. CDR1 and CDR2 from the germline V gene are SQVTM and ANQGSEA. The CDR3 consists of 12 residues. The CDR3 bases are TGCAGCGTTACCGGGACAGACTACGAGCAGTACTTC. Protein: CSVTGTDYEQYF.

CDR3 DNA sequence: TGTGCCAGCAGCTCCCGACTGGATGGGACCCAGTACTTC. Residues: CASSSRLDGTQYF. The chain is built from TRBV7-9 and TRBJ2-5; unclear D gene. V lost 4 bases to trimming and J lost 7 bases, with 13 bases between them. The germline gives CDR1 SEHNR, CDR2 FQNEAQ (reference sequence). This CDR3 region has 13 residues.

The chain joins TRBV30 to TRBJ2-4; no reliable D call. Trimming pared 2 bases from V and 2 bases from J, leaving 13 bases between. The CDR3 has 15 residues. Germline CDR1 GTSNPN, CDR2 SVGIG (reference sequence). In DNA, the CDR3 is TGTGCCTGGAGTATCAAGGGTCAGACCAAAAACATTCAGTACTTC. Its protein product is CAWSIKGQTKNIQYF.

The rearrangement joins TRBV6-1 to TRBJ2-7; 9 bases line up with TRBD1. Germline V gives CDR1 MNHNS, CDR2 SASEGT. The J segment lost 6 bases and the V segment lost 2 bases, leaving 11 bases of the junction unmatched. CDR3 size: 16 residues. The CDR3 nucleotides are TGTGCCAGCAGTGAAACCTGGGACAGGGTTCGCGGCGAGCAGTACTTC. This gives the protein CASSETWDRVRGEQYF.

The chain is built from TRBV5-1 and TRBJ2-3; D uncertain. This CDR3 is built from 15 residues. The V gene lost 0 bases and the J gene lost 0 bases, with 8 bases spanning the gap. Germline CDR1 SGHRS, CDR2 YFSETQ. For the CDR3, the DNA is TGCGCCAGCAGCTTGGCCCCAACTAGCACAGATACGCAGTATTTT. This codes for CASSLAPTSTDTQYF.

This chain joins TRBV7-3 and TRBJ2-1; TRBD2 matches at 9 bases. With 3 bases clipped from V and 6 bases from J, the junction kept 9 bases outside the gene matches. Per the germline V gene, CDR1 is SGHTA and CDR2 is FQGTGA. This CDR3 contains 16 residues. The CDR3 nucleotides are TGTGCCAGCAGCTTTCGTGGCGCGGGAGGGCCCAATGAGCAGTTCTTC. Protein: CASSFRGAGGPNEQFF.

The rearrangement joins TRBV29-1 to TRBJ2-2; D is possibly TRBD2 (5 bases). Germline values: CDR1 SQVTM, CDR2 ANQGSEA. This CDR3 has 13 amino acids. The ends were cut back, 7 bases at V and 1 base at J, with 10 bases in the middle. The CDR3 DNA sequence: TGCAGCGGACGTCGGGAGAACACCGGGGAGCTGTTTTTT. This codes for CSGRRENTGELFF.

The gene calls are TRBV2 and TRBJ2-6, with D hard to call. The germline V gene encodes CDR1 SNHLY and CDR2 FYNNEI. V dropped 10 bases and J dropped 1 base, with 14 bases sitting between them. The CDR3 is 15 residues long. The chain's CDR3 is CATPSGPSGANVLTF. As DNA, the CDR3 is TGTGCCACCCCGTCGGGCCCATCTGGGGCCAACGTCCTGACTTTC.

The V and J genes are TRBV27 and TRBJ2-1; possibly TRBD1 or TRBD2 for D (6 bases each). V was trimmed by 6 bases and J by 9 bases, leaving 15 bases between them. The CDR3 covers 13 residues. Germline V gene lookup returns CDR1 MNHEY and CDR2 SMNVEV (reference sequence). The CDR3 protein is CASRRGGLGEQFF. For the CDR3, the DNA is TGTGCCAGCAGGAGAGGGGGGCTGGGTGAGCAGTTCTTC.

This clone came up a few times. The J gene is TRBJ2-7, the V gene TRBV5-6; D may be TRBD2 (6 bases). Trimming removed 4 bases at V and 0 bases at J, with 17 bases between. The CDR3 has 16 amino acids. Germline CDR1 and CDR2: SGHDT and YYEEEE. CDR3 loop: CASSRTLAETSYEQYF. CDR3 DNA sequence: TGTGCCAGCAGCCGAACGTTAGCGGAGACCTCCTACGAGCAGTACTTC.

This rearrangement joins TRBV29-1 to TRBJ2-7; D ambiguous. This CDR3 contains 13 residues. Trimming left V 6 bases short and J 0 bases short, with 12 bases between. The germline gives CDR1 SQVTM, CDR2 ANQGSEA. The CDR3 DNA sequence: TGCAGCGTGTCCCGTAAGCTCTCCTACGAGCAGTACTTC. Protein product: CSVSRKLSYEQYF.

This clone appeared a single time. The V gene is TRBV6-6, the J gene TRBJ2-7, with D unclear. CDR3 length equals 13 residues. The germline V gene encodes CDR1 MNHNY and CDR2 SVGAGI (reference sequence). V was shortened by 6 bases and J by 5 bases, with 14 bases between the two germline ends. The CDR3 coding sequence is TGTGCCAGCAGCCGTGGAGAGTTGGACGAGCAGTACTTC. It translates to CASSRGELDEQYF.

This clone was recorded a few times. The genes are TRBV5-1 and TRBJ2-5, with 9 bases fitting TRBD1. The CDR3 is made up of 18 amino acids. Germline values: CDR1 SGHRS, CDR2 YFSETQ. Losses at the gene ends were 0 bases for V and 2 bases for J; bases not matched to a gene: 11. For the CDR3, the DNA is TGCGCCAGCAGCTTGGGCGCCGGGACAGGGCGGTTACAAGAGACCCAGTACTTC. Its protein is CASSLGAGTGRLQETQYF.

In this sample, this clone turned up a few times. The chain recombines TRBV5-6 with TRBJ1-2; D not certain. Germline V gene data show CDR1 as SGHDT and CDR2 as YYEEEE. The V and J ends lost 0 bases and 9 bases respectively, with 12 bases between them. The CDR3 is made up of 13 amino acids. CDR3: CASSLVGEWSYTF. The CDR3, as DNA: TGTGCCAGCAGCTTGGTCGGGGAGTGGAGCTACACCTTC. Full variable domain (outside the CDR3, taken from reference TRBV5-6 and TRBJ1-2): DAGVTQSPTHLIKTRGQQVTLRCSPKSGHDTVSWYQQALGQGPQFIFQYYEEEERQRGNFPDRFSGHQFPNYSSELNVNALLLGDSALYLCASSLVGEWSYTFGSGTRLTVV.

This clone came up once. The V and J genes are TRBV4-1 and TRBJ2-5; 7 positions match TRBD2. The tail of the sequence fits TRBJ2-7 better, so the J call may be wrong. This CDR3 is built from 15 residues. The germline CDR1 and CDR2 sequences are MGHRA and YSYEKL. CDR3 in DNA: TGCGCCAGCAGCCAAGCCCCGGCGGGAGCAGGCGAGCAGTACTTC. The encoded protein is CASSQAPAGAGEQYF.